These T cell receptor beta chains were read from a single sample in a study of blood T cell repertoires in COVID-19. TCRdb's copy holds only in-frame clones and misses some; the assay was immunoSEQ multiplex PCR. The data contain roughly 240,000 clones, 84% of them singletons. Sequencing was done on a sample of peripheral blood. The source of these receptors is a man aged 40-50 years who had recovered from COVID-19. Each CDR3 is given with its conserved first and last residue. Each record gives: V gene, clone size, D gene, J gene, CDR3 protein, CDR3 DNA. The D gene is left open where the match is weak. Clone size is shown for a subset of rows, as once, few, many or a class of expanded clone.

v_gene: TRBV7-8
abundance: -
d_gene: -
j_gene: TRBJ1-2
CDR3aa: CASTPRANYGYTF
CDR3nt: TGTGCCAGCACTCCTAGAGCTAACTATGGCTACACCTTC

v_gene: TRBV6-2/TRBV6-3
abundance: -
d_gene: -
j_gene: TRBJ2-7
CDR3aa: CASSSSIQRTGLSYEQYF
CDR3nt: -

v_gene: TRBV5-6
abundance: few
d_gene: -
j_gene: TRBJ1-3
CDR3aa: CASSSGPSGGGAGNTIYF
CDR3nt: TGTGCCAGCAGTTCCGGCCCCTCGGGTGGAGGAGCTGGAAACACCATATATTTT

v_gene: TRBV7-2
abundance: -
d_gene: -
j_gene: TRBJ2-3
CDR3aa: CASSLAVSSTDTQYF
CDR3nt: TGTGCCAGCAGCTTAGCGGTCAGTAGCACAGATACGCAGTATTTT

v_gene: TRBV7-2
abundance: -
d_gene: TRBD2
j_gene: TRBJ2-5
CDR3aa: CASRGLAEETQYF
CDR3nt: TGTGCCAGCAGGGGACTAGCGGAAGAGACCCAGTACTTC

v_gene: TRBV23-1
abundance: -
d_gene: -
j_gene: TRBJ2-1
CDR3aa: CASSPVLYNEQFF
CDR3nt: TGCGCCAGCAGTCCGGTCCTATACAATGAGCAGTTCTTC

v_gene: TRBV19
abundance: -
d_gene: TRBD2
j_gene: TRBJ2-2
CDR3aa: CASSIGEGSGELFF
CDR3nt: TGTGCCAGTAGTATAGGGGAGGGGAGCGGGGAGCTGTTTTTT

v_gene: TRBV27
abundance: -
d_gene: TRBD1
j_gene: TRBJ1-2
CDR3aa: CASSVNRGNDGYTF
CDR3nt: TGTGCCAGCAGTGTAAACAGGGGTAATGATGGCTACACCTTC

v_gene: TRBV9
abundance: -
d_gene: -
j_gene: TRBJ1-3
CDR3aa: CASSVAVTGADGNTIYF
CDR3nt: TGTGCCAGCAGCGTAGCGGTCACTGGAGCGGATGGAAACACCATATATTTT

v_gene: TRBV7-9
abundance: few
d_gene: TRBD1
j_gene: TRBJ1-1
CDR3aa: CASSADRGGAFF
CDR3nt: TGTGCCAGCAGCGCTGACAGGGGGGGTGCTTTCTTT

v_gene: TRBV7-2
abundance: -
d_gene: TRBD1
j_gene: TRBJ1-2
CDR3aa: CASSYQVPGGTYGYTF
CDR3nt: TGTGCCAGCAGCTACCAAGTCCCAGGGGGCACCTATGGCTACACCTTC

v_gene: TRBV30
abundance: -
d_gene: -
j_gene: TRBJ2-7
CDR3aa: CAWSVGGGEQYF
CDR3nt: TGTGCCTGGAGTGTGGGTGGAGGCGAGCAGTACTTC

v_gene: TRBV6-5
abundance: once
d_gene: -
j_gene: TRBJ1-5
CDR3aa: CASRRLSHSNQPQHF
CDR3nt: TGTGCCAGCAGAAGACTGAGTCATAGCAATCAGCCCCAGCATTTT

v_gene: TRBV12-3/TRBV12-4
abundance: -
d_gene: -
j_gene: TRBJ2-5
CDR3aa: CASSSQGGETQYF
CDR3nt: TGTGCCAGCAGCTCACAGGGAGGGGAGACCCAGTACTTC

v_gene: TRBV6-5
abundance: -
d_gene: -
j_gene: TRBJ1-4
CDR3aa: CASSLDIIGRELFF
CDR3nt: TGTGCCAGCAGTCTGGACATTATCGGACGGGAACTGTTTTTT

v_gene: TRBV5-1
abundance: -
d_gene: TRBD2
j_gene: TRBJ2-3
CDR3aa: CASSPGLLDTQYF
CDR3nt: TGCGCCAGCAGCCCGGGACTACTTGATACGCAGTATTTT

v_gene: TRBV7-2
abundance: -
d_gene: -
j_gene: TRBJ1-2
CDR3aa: CASSSGRGHYGYTF
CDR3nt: TGTGCCAGCAGCTCCGGCCGAGGCCACTATGGCTACACCTTC

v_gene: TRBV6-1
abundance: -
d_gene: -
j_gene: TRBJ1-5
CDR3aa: CASSEARSGGPQHF
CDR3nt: TGTGCCAGCAGTGAAGCACGGTCGGGGGGGCCCCAGCATTTT

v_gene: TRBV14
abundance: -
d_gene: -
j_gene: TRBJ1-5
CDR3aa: CASSQDKYVANQPQHF
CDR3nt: TGTGCCAGCAGCCAAGACAAATATGTGGCCAATCAGCCCCAGCATTTT

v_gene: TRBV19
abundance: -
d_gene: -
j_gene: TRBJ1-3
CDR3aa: CASSSMQGPGGNTIYF
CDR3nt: TGTGCCAGTAGTTCCATGCAGGGCCCTGGAGGAAACACCATATATTTT

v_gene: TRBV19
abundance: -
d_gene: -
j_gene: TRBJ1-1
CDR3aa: CASSMSFEGLEAFF
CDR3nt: TGTGCCAGTAGTATGAGTTTTGAGGGATTAGAAGCTTTCTTT

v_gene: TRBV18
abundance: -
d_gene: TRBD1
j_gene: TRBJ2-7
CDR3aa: CASSLRQGADEQYF
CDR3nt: TGTGCCAGCTCACTACGGCAGGGGGCAGACGAGCAGTACTTC

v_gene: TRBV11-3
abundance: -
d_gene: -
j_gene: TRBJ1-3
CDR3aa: CASRYSSGNTIYF
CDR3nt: TGTGCCAGCAGATACAGCTCTGGAAACACCATATATTTT

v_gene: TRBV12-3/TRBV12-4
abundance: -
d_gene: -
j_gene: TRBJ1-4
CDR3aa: CATSDSYNEKLFF
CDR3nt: TGTGCCACCTCGGACAGCTATAATGAAAAACTGTTTTTT

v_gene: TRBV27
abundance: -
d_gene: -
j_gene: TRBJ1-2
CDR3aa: CASSLGGYPYGYTF
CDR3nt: TGTGCCAGCAGCCTTGGAGGGTACCCCTATGGCTACACCTTC

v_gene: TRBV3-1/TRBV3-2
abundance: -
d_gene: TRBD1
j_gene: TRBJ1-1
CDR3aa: CASSRPGTGGRNTEAFF
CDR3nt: TGTGCCAGCAGCCGACCGGGGACAGGGGGAAGGAACACTGAAGCTTTCTTT

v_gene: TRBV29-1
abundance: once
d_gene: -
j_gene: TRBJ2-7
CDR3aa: CSVVQGSYEQYF
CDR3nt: TGCAGCGTCGTACAGGGTTCCTACGAGCAGTACTTC

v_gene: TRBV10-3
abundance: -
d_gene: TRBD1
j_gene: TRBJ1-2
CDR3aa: CAISESGGDREEYGYTF
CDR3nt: TGTGCCATCAGTGAGTCGGGGGGGGACAGGGAAGAATATGGCTACACCTTC

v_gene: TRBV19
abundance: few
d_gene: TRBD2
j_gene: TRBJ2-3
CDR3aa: CASRVIAGRSTDTQYF
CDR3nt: TGTGCCAGTAGGGTGATAGCGGGCAGAAGCACAGATACGCAGTATTTT

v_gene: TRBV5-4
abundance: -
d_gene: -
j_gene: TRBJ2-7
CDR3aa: CASSFGRTYEQYF
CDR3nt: TGTGCCAGCAGCTTTGGGAGAACCTACGAGCAGTACTTC

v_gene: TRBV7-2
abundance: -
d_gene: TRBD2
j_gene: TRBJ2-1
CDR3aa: CASRSLAGEGEQFF
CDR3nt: TGTGCCAGCCGCTCACTAGCGGGGGAGGGGGAGCAGTTCTTC

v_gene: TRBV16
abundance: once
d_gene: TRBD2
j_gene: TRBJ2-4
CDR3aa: CASSQSLAGGVNIQYF
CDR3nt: TGTGCCAGCAGCCAATCGCTGGCGGGAGGTGTAAACATTCAGTACTTC

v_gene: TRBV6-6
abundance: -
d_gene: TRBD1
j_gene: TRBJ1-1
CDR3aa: CASSSNRGGTEAFF
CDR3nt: TGTGCCAGCAGTTCAAACAGGGGGGGCACTGAAGCTTTCTTT

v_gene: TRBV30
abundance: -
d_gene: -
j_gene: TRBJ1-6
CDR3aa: CAWSFQGKGNSPLHF
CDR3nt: TGTGCCTGGAGTTTCCAGGGGAAAGGCAATTCACCCCTCCACTTT

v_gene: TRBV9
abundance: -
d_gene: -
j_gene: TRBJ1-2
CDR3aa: CASSAPHRDLYGYTF
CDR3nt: TGTGCCAGCAGCGCCCCACACAGGGATCTATATGGCTACACCTTC

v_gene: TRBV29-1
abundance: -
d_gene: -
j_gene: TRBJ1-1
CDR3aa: CSAPGQLNTEAFF
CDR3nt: TGCAGCGCACCGGGACAACTGAACACTGAAGCTTTCTTT

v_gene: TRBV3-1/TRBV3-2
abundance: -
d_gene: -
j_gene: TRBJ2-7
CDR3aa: CASSDTGGVTYEQYF
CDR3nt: TGTGCCAGCAGCGATACAGGGGGGGTGACCTACGAGCAGTACTTC

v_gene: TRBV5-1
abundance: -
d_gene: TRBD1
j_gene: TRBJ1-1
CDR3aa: CASSILDRGSEAFF
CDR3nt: TGCGCCAGCAGTATACTGGACAGGGGGTCTGAAGCTTTCTTT

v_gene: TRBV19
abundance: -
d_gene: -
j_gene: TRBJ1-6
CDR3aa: CASQTFLSYNSPLHF
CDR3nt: TGTGCCAGCCAGACATTCCTCTCCTATAATTCACCCCTCCACTTT

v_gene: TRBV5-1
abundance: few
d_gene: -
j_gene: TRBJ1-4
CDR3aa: CASSREPNEKLFF
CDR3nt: TGCGCCAGCAGCCGCGAGCCTAATGAAAAACTGTTTTTT

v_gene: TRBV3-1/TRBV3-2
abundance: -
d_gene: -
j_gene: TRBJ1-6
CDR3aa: CASSQSPPGSASPFHF
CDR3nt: TGTGCCAGCAGCCAATCCCCACCCGGGTCTGCTTCACCCTTCCACTTT

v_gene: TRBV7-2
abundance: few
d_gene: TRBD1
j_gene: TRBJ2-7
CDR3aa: CASSLDRGRGEQYF
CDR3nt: TGTGCCAGCAGCTTGGACAGGGGCAGGGGCGAGCAGTACTTC

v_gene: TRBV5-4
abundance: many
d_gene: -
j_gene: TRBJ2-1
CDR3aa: CASSSSGAEQFF
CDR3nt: TGTGCCAGCAGCTCCTCAGGGGCCGAGCAGTTCTTC

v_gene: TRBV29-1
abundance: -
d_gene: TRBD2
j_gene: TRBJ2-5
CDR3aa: CSVGSGGGAPPETQYF
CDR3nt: TGCAGCGTTGGGTCTGGCGGGGGGGCACCTCCAGAGACCCAGTACTTC